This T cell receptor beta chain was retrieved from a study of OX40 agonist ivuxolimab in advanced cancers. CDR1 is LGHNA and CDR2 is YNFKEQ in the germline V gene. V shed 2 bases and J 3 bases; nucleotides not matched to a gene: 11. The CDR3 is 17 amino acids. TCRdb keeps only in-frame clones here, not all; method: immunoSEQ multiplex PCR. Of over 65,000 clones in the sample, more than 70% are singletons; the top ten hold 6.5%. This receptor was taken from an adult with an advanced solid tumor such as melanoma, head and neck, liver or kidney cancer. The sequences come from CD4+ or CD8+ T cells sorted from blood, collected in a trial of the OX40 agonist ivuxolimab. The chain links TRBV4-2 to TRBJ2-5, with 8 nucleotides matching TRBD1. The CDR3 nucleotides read TGTGCCAGCAGCCAAACGGGCGCAGGGGGCGCAGAAGAGACCCAGTACTTC. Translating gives CASSQTGAGGAEETQYF.